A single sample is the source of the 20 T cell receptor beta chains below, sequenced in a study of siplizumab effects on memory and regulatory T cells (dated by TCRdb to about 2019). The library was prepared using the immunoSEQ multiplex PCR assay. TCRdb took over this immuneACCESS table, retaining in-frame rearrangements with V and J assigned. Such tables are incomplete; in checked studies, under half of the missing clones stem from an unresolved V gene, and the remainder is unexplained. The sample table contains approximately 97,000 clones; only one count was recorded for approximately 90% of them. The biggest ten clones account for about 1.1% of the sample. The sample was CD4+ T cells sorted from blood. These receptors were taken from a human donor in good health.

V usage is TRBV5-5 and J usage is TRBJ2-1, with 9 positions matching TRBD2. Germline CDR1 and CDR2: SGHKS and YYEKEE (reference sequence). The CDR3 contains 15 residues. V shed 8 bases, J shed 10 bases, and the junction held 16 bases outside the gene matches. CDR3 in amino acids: CASVTPGLAPPEQFF. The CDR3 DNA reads TGTGCCAGTGTTACTCCGGGACTAGCACCCCCCGAGCAGTTCTTC. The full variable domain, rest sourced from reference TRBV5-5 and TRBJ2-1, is DAGVTQSPTHLIKTRGQQVTLRCSPISGHKSVSWYQQVLGQGPQFIFQYYEKEERGRGNFPDRFSARQFPNYSSELNVNALLLGDSALYLCASVTPGLAPPEQFFGPGTRLTVL.

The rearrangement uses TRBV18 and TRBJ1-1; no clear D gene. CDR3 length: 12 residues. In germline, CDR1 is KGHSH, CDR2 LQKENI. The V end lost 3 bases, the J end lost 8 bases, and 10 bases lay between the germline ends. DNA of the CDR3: TGTGCCAGCTCACCCGAGGGTGAAGAAGCTTTCTTT. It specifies CASSPEGEEAFF. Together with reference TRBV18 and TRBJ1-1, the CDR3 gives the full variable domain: NAGVMQNPRHLVRRRGQEARLRCSPMKGHSHVYWYRQLPEEGLKFMVYLQKENIIDESGMPKERFSAEFPKEGPSILRIQQVVRGDSAAYFCASSPEGEEAFFGQGTRLTVV.

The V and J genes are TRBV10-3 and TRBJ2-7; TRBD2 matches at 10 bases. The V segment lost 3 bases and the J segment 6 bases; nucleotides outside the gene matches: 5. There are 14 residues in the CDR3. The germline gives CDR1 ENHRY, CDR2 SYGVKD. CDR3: CAISELAGTGEQYF. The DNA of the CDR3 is TGTGCCATCAGTGAACTAGCGGGAACGGGCGAGCAGTACTTC.

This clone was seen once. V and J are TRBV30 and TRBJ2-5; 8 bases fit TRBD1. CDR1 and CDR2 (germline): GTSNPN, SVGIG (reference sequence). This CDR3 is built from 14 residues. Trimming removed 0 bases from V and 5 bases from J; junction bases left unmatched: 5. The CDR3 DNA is TGTGCCTGGAGTGTACTGACAGGGGTTGAGACCCAGTACTTC. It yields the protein CAWSVLTGVETQYF.

This CDR3 reads CARSRLGTGNTEAFF. The CDR3 bases are TGTGCCAGAAGTCGTCTAGGGACGGGAAACACTGAAGCTTTCTTT. This rearrangement joins TRBV5-3 to TRBJ1-1; D perhaps matches TRBD1 (5 bases). TRBV5-3 counts as an open reading frame of uncertain function. CDR3 length: 15 amino acids. The germline V and J ends were trimmed by 5 bases and 2 bases, with 16 bases remaining between them.

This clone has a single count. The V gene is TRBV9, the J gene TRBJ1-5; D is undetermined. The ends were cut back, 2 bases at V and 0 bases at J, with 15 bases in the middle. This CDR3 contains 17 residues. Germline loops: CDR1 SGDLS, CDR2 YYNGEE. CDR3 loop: CASSVSFRQYSNQPQHF. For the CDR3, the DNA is TGTGCCAGCAGCGTTTCGTTCCGGCAGTATAGCAATCAGCCCCAGCATTTT. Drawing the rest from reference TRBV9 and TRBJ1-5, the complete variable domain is DSGVTQTPKHLITATGQRVTLRCSPRSGDLSVYWYQQSLDQGLQFLIQYYNGEERAKGNILERFSAQQFPDLHSELNLSSLELGDSALYFCASSVSFRQYSNQPQHFGDGTRLSIL.

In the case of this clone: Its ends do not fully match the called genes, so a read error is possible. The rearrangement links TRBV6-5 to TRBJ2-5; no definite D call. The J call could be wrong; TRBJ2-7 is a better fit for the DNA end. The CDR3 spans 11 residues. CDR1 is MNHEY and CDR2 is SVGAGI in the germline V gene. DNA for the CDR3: TGTACCAGCAGCAGCCTTTACGAGCAGTACTTC. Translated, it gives CTSSSLYEQYF.

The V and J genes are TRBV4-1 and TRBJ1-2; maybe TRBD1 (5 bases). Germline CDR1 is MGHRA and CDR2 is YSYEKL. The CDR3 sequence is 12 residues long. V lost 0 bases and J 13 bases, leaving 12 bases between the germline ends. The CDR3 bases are TGCGCCAGCAGCCAAGACCCGGGGGGTGGCACCTTC. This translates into CASSQDPGGGTF.

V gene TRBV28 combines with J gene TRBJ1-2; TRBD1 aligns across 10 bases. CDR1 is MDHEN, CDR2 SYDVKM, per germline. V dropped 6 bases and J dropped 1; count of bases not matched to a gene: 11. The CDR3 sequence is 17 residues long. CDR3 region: CASSSPGQGPINYGYTF. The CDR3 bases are TGTGCCAGCAGCTCACCGGGACAGGGGCCTATTAACTATGGCTACACCTTC.

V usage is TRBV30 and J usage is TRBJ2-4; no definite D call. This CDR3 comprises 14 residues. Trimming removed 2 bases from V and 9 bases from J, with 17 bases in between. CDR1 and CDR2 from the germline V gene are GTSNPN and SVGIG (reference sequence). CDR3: CAWSPNSLFGIQYF. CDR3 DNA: TGTGCCTGGAGTCCAAACAGCCTTTTCGGCATTCAGTACTTC.

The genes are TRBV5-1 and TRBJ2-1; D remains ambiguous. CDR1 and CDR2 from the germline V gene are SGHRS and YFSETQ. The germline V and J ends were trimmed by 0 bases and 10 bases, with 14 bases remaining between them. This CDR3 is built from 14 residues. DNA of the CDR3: TGCGCCAGCAGCTTGGACGTCCCCCCCACGGAGCAGTTCTTC. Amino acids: CASSLDVPPTEQFF.

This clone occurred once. In nucleotides, the CDR3 is TGTGCCAGCAGTCCTAGCGGAAGACCCCGGGGGGCCCAGTACTTC. It is translated as CASSPSGRPRGAQYF. The V and J genes are TRBV28 and TRBJ2-5, with TRBD2 identical over 7 bases. CDR3 length: 15 residues. Germline trimming cut 5 bases from V and 9 bases from J; bases unmatched to any gene: 15. Germline V gene sequence: CDR1 MDHEN, CDR2 SYDVKM.

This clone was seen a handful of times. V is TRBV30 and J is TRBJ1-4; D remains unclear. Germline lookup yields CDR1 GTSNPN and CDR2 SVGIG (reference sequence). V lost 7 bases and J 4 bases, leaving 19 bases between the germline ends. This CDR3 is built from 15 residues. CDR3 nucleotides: TGTGCCTCCTCAGTCAGCCGGGTCCTTAATGAAAAACTGTTTTTT. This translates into CASSVSRVLNEKLFF.

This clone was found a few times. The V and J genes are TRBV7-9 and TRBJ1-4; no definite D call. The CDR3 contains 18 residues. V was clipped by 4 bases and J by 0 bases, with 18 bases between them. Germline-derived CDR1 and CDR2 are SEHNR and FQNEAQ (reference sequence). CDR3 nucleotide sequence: TGTGCCAGCAGCTCCTCGAGCGGCACCAACCCAACTAATGAAAAACTGTTTTTT. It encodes CASSSSSGTNPTNEKLFF.

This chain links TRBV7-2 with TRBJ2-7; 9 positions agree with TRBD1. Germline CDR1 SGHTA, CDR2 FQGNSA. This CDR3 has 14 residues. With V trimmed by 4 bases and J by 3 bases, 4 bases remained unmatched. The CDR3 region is CASSSQGAIYEQYF. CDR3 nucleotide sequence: TGTGCCAGCAGCTCACAGGGGGCGATCTACGAGCAGTACTTC.

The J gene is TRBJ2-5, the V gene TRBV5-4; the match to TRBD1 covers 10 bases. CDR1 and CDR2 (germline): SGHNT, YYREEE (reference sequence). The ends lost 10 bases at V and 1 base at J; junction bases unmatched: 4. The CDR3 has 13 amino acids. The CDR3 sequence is CACGTGAQETQYF. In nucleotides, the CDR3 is TGTGCCTGCGGGACAGGGGCCCAAGAGACCCAGTACTTC. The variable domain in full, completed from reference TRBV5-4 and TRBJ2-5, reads ETGVTQSPTHLIKTRGQQVTLRCSSQSGHNTVSWYQQALGQGPQFIFQYYREEENGRGNFPPRFSGLQFPNYSSELNVNALELDDSALYLCACGTGAQETQYFGPGTRLLVL.

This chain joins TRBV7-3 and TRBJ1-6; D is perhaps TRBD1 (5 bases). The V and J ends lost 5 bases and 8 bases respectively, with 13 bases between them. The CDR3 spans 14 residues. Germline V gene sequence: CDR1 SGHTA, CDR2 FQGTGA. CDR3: CASSPGTPYSPLHF. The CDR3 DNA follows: TGTGCCAGCAGCCCCGGGACCCCATATTCACCCCTCCACTTT.

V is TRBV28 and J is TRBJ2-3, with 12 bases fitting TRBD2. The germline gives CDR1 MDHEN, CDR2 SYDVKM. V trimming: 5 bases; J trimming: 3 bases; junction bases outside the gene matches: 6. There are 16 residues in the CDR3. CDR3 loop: CASSPLLAGGTDTQYF. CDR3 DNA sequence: TGTGCCAGCAGTCCCTTACTAGCGGGAGGAACAGATACGCAGTATTTT.

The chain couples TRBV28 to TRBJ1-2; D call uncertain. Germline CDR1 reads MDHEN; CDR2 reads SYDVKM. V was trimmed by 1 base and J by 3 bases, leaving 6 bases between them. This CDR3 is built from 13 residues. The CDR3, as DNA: TGTGCCAGCAGTTTATACCGCGACTATGGCTACACCTTC. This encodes CASSLYRDYGYTF.

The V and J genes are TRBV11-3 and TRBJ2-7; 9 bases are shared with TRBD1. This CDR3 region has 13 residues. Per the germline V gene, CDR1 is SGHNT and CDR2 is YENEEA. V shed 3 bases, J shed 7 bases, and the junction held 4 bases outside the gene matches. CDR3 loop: CASSLGQGREQYF. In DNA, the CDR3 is TGTGCCAGCAGCTTGGGACAGGGAAGGGAGCAGTACTTC.